This entry features one T cell receptor beta chain sequence. This clone has only a few counts. Its specific antigen is unknown. It has no much larger one-base neighbor in the sample; base qualities were not kept. All of the isolated RNA was reverse transcribed with the High Capacity cDNA Reverse Transcription Kit, so expressed TCRB transcripts were sequenced. Deep immunoSEQ sequencing was applied to naive, central memory and regulatory T cell samples, giving an average of about 3.57 million total reads per sample. After sorted cells were lysed in RLT buffer, RNA was extracted with DNase-treated RNeasy Micro or Mini kits, with the choice depending on cell number. To prevent cross-contamination, every cell subset was processed on its own, while patient and healthy donor samples were processed together. The immunoSEQ multiplex PCR was used to amplify TCRB sequences from cDNA, yielding 87-bp fragments that span the CDR3 region. The amplicons were sequenced using the Illumina HiSeq platform. In the authors' own workflow: PCR bias was corrected computationally using synthetic template baselines, and reads within Hamming distance 2 were collapsed, with unmergeable singletons discarded. By aligning reads against IMGT, V, D and J genes, CDR3 length, and insertions or deletions at six rearrangement sites were assigned. Within each subset, clonotype counts were normalized to the number of sorted cells before true diversity and Gini coefficients were calculated with the tcR R package. The overlap coefficient, calculated on TCRB nucleotide sequences, was used to quantify repertoire sharing. The table was pulled from immuneACCESS by TCRdb, which kept in-frame rearrangements only. Such tables lose some clones; where checked, under half of the loss comes from unresolved V genes, and the rest has no known cause. V and J calls plus clone size are reproduced from that table; the DNA served to infer D and trimming. The sample table contains around 140,000 clones; only one count was recorded for about a tenth of them. The ten biggest clones cover 0.65% of the sample.

The data derive from a study of beta chain features in type 1 diabetes (dated by TCRdb to 2017 to 2018). Looking at the study overall: Mean age, gender distribution, total cell number and subset yield did not differ between patients and healthy donors. Across all samples, almost 110 million sorted cells were examined, and cell number per subset correlated strongly with RNA yield. In the study, TCRB repertoires of sorted circulating CD4+ T cell subsets from recently diagnosed type 1 diabetes patients were compared with those of matched healthy donors. Regulatory and stem cell-like memory subsets were isolated from only 8 patients and about eight healthy donors, whereas naive and central memory subsets came from all 30 or so donors. Paper-wide results and their limitations: Because the HLA sub-analyses included only small numbers of individuals, any influence of HLA type on TCRB rearrangement was left unresolved. A moderate but significant shortening of TCRB CDR3 length was observed in type 1 diabetes patients in all four CD4+ subsets. Shorter templates might be favored by PCR, yet because patient and control samples were amplified and corrected together, any such skew would affect both groups equally. Fewer insertions and more nucleotide deletions at VDJ recombination sites were observed in patients with type 1 diabetes, implying thymic rearrangement abnormalities. Because cDNA was sequenced instead of genomic DNA, highly expressing activated cells could be over-represented, though the groups showed no difference in activation or CD3 levels. Naive, central memory and regulatory TCRB repertoires appeared to be more alike among patients than among healthy donors.

The CDR1 and CDR2 encoded by the germline V gene are SGDLS and YYNGEE. At the junction V is shortened by 0 bases and J by 5 bases, with 9 bases in between. The CDR3, from cysteine to phenylalanine, totals 15 residues. The sequence is cut down to CDR3 DNA, 45 bases in frame from base 1. Each donor gave one peripheral blood draw, roughly 120 mL on average, collected into heparinised tubes. A BD FACSAria II was used to sort naive, central memory, regulatory and stem cell-like memory CD4+ T cells with a panel that included CD45RO, CCR7, CD25, CD127, CD95 and CD27. All sorted populations exceeded 98% purity. PBMCs were separated immediately by Lymphoprep density gradient centrifugation and were stained directly, without being cultured. To minimize batch effects, samples were stained and sorted in pairs, one healthy donor with one patient per experiment.

Input material: central memory CD4+ T cells from blood. The chain employs TRBV9 and TRBJ1-6, with the D gene call left open. The TCR sequence derives from a woman in her thirties or forties in good health. The DNA sequence is as follows: TGTGCCAGCAGCGTAGGGCGGGCGAATAATTCACCCCTCCACTTT. This sequence encodes CASSVGRANNSPLHF.